These 27 T cell receptor beta chains came from one sample sequenced in a study of T cell responses to AZD1222 COVID-19 vaccine. TCRdb keeps only in-frame clones here, not all; method: immunoSEQ multiplex PCR. The sample lists over 95,000 clones, 90% to 95% occurring once. The source material was peripheral blood, sampled on day 0 of AZD1222 vaccination. These receptors were taken from an adult in good health.

CDR3 nucleotide sequence: TGTGCCAGCAGTCGATTTAGCGGGGGAGTCGCATTGACGAACACCGGGGAGCTGTTTTTT. It codes for CASSRFSGGVALTNTGELFF. The J gene is TRBJ2-2, the V gene TRBV3-1 (or the pseudogene TRBV3-2); 9 nucleotides align to TRBD2. Germline CDR1 and CDR2: LGHDT and YNNKEL (reference sequence). V gave up 6 bases and J gave up 0 bases; unmatched junction bases: 17. The CDR3 covers 20 residues.

The gene calls are TRBV19 and TRBJ1-2; D is unclear. The V end lost 3 bases, the J end lost 3 bases, and 14 bases lay between the germline ends. The CDR3 loop spans 15 amino acids. The V gene's germline CDR1 is LNHDA and CDR2 SQIVND (reference sequence). CDR3 sequence reads: CASSMGKRQDYGYTF. The CDR3 DNA sequence: TGTGCCAGTAGTATGGGGAAAAGGCAGGACTATGGCTACACCTTC.

This chain joins TRBV19 and TRBJ1-5; D is unclear. Between the trimmed V and J ends, which lost 3 bases and 0 bases, there was a span of 9 bases. The V gene's germline CDR1 is LNHDA and CDR2 SQIVND (reference sequence). The CDR3 has 15 residues. The CDR3 DNA reads as TGTGCCAGTAGTATCCGATCGGGTAGCAATCAGCCCCAGCATTTT. Translated, it gives CASSIRSGSNQPQHF.

The chain carries TRBV9 and TRBJ1-2, with a tentative D call TRBD1 (6 bases). Germline values: CDR1 SGDLS, CDR2 YYNGEE. V lost 4 bases and J lost 4, with 17 bases in between. The CDR3 is made up of 15 amino acids. The CDR3 DNA reads TGTGCCAGCAGCATCCAAGGAGGACAGCCCTATGGCTACACCTTC. It yields the protein CASSIQGGQPYGYTF. Based on the CDR3 plus reference TRBV9 and TRBJ1-2, the full variable domain is DSGVTQTPKHLITATGQRVTLRCSPRSGDLSVYWYQQSLDQGLQFLIQYYNGEERAKGNILERFSAQQFPDLHSELNLSSLELGDSALYFCASSIQGGQPYGYTFGSGTRLTVV.

The rearrangement uses TRBV6-1 and TRBJ2-5; no reliable D call. This CDR3 has 17 residues. The germline CDR1 and CDR2 sequences are MNHNS and SASEGT. V lost 1 base, J lost 5 bases, and 20 bases lay in between. In DNA form, the CDR3 reads TGTGCCAGCAGTGAAGGCGGCCCCTTTGGGCGGCTGGAGACCCAGTACTTC. This encodes CASSEGGPFGRLETQYF.

The rearrangement joins TRBV28 to TRBJ1-5, with 8 positions matching TRBD1. This CDR3 contains 15 residues. Germline loops: CDR1 MDHEN, CDR2 SYDVKM. With V trimmed by 6 bases and J by 3 bases, 7 bases remained unmatched. The CDR3 is CASRRRGLYNQPQHF. For the CDR3, the DNA is TGTGCCAGCAGACGCAGGGGGCTTTACAATCAGCCCCAGCATTTT. Using reference TRBV28 and TRBJ1-5 for the parts outside the CDR3, the full variable domain is DVKVTQSSRYLVKRTGEKVFLECVQDMDHENMFWYRQDPGLGLRLIYFSYDVKMKEKGDIPEGYSVSREKKERFSLILESASTNQTSMYLCASRRRGLYNQPQHFGDGTRLSIL.

The V and J genes are TRBV5-4 and TRBJ2-3; D not certain. The CDR3 is 13 residues long. Deletions cut 4 bases from V and 3 bases from J, with 9 bases between. Germline V gives CDR1 SGHNT, CDR2 YYREEE (reference sequence). This chain's CDR3 is CASSTDTTDTQYF. DNA of the CDR3: TGTGCCAGCAGCACGGATACGACAGATACGCAGTATTTT.

The chain uses TRBV19 and TRBJ2-4; TRBD2 aligns across 11 bases. Looked up from germline, CDR1 is LNHDA and CDR2 is SQIVND (reference sequence). CDR3 length equals 15 residues. V was clipped by 8 bases and J by 1 base; unmatched bases: 4. CDR3 DNA: TGTGCCAGTTCGGGACTAGCGGCGGCCAAAAACATTCAGTACTTC. Residues: CASSGLAAAKNIQYF.

By proportion, this clone is medium-sized. The genes are TRBV30 and TRBJ2-7, with 9 bases aligning to TRBD1. J lost 2 bases, V lost 5 bases, and 7 bases had no gene match. The CDR3 is 14 amino acids. From germline, CDR1 is GTSNPN and CDR2 SVGIG (reference sequence). The CDR3 loop reads CAWDPGQGTYEQYF. CDR3 DNA: TGTGCCTGGGATCCGGGACAGGGAACCTACGAGCAGTACTTC.

This chain links TRBV5-1 with TRBJ2-1, with TRBD2 matching 12 bases. Looked up from germline, CDR1 is SGHRS and CDR2 is YFSETQ. This CDR3 comprises 16 residues. J was trimmed by 5 bases and V by 5 bases; bases with no gene match: 8. The CDR3 sequence: CASSPTSGGSHNEQFF. Here the CDR3 DNA reads TGCGCCAGCAGTCCAACTAGCGGGGGGTCCCACAATGAGCAGTTCTTC.

The sample holds a few counts of this clone. The chain is built from TRBV14 and TRBJ1-1, with D possibly being TRBD1 (5 bases). This CDR3 comprises 14 residues. Germline lookup yields CDR1 SGHDN and CDR2 FVKESK. V was pared by 2 bases and J by 3 bases, with 10 bases between. The CDR3 nucleotides read TGTGCCAGCAGCCAACAGGGTCGTTACACTGAAGCTTTCTTT. This sequence encodes CASSQQGRYTEAFF.

The chain has TRBV4-1 and TRBJ2-7; D gene uncertain. The germline gives CDR1 MGHRA, CDR2 YSYEKL. The germline V and J ends were trimmed by 2 bases and 3 bases, with 17 bases remaining between them. This CDR3 spans 16 amino acids. The CDR3 DNA reads TGCGCCAGCAGCCAACCCGATTTCGGCAGAAACTACGAGCAGTACTTC. It specifies CASSQPDFGRNYEQYF.

The gene calls are TRBV7-9 and TRBJ1-1; a weak D match, TRBD1 (6 bases). V was clipped by 1 base and J by 5 bases, with 8 bases between them. The CDR3 covers 13 residues. Per germline, CDR1 SEHNR and CDR2 FQNEAQ (reference sequence). The CDR3 is CASSLEGGTEAFF. For the CDR3, the DNA is TGTGCCAGCAGCTTAGAGGGGGGGACTGAAGCTTTCTTT.

The V and J genes are TRBV5-6 and TRBJ2-2, with a tentative D call TRBD2 (5 bases). Germline CDR1 is SGHDT and CDR2 is YYEEEE. V was shortened by 4 bases and J by 4 bases, with 17 bases between the two germline ends. The CDR3 sequence is 16 residues long. CDR3 DNA: TGTGCCAGCAGCCCCCAATCCCTACGGGGCACCGGGGAGCTGTTTTTT. This sequence encodes CASSPQSLRGTGELFF.

The table lists this clone with a few counts. The chain couples TRBV28 to TRBJ2-3, with 8 bases matching TRBD1. CDR1 is MDHEN and CDR2 is SYDVKM in the germline V gene. CDR3 length: 14 amino acids. Unmatched junction bases numbered 8, after V lost 6 bases and J lost 6 bases. Here the CDR3 reads CASSFAGGRDTQYF. The CDR3 DNA sequence: TGTGCCAGCAGCTTCGCAGGGGGCAGGGATACGCAGTATTTT.

The rearrangement joins TRBV5-1 to TRBJ1-2; 7 nucleotides agree with TRBD1. V gave up 0 bases and J gave up 7 bases; unmatched junction bases: 3. Per the germline V gene, CDR1 is SGHRS and CDR2 is YFSETQ. This CDR3 is built from 13 residues. CDR3 sequence: CASSLGRGSGYTF. CDR3 nucleotide sequence: TGCGCCAGCAGCTTGGGCAGGGGGTCTGGCTACACCTTC.

This sequence joins TRBV5-5 and TRBJ2-7; 7 bases match TRBD1. The germline V gene encodes CDR1 SGHKS and CDR2 YYEKEE (reference sequence). With V trimmed by 4 bases and J by 4 bases, 11 bases remained unmatched. This CDR3 has 15 residues. This CDR3 is CASSPTSGQHYEQYF. The CDR3 nucleotides read TGTGCCAGCAGCCCAACCTCGGGACAGCATTACGAGCAGTACTTC.

The chain combines TRBV4-2 with TRBJ2-2, with TRBD2 identical over 8 bases. The CDR3 length is 17 residues. Germline V gene lookup returns CDR1 LGHNA and CDR2 YNFKEQ. The J segment lost 0 bases and the V segment lost 1 base, leaving 4 bases of the junction unmatched. The CDR3, as DNA: TGTGCCAGCAGCCAAGGTTCCGGGGGGGCGAACACCGGGGAGCTGTTTTTT. Translated, it gives CASSQGSGGANTGELFF.

The V and J genes are TRBV19 and TRBJ2-7; D might be TRBD1 or TRBD2, each matching 5 bases. Germline values: CDR1 LNHDA, CDR2 SQIVND (reference sequence). Trimming shortened V by 6 bases and J by 6 bases, and 18 bases separated the two germline ends. This CDR3 has 14 residues. The CDR3 sequence is CASSLPGRSAEQYF. The CDR3, as DNA: TGTGCCAGTAGCCTACCGGGACGGAGTGCCGAGCAGTACTTC. The complete variable domain, with remaining parts taken from reference TRBV19 and TRBJ2-7, reads DGGITQSPKYLFRKEGQNVTLSCEQNLNHDAMYWYRQDPGQGLRLIYYSQIVNDFQKGDIAEGYSVSREKKESFPLTVTSAQKNPTAFYLCASSLPGRSAEQYFGPGTRLTVT.

Only one count was recorded for this clone. CDR3 DNA: TGTGCCAGCAGTATTCACCGACAGAAAACTAGCACAGATACGCAGTATTTT. Its protein is CASSIHRQKTSTDTQYF. The chain combines TRBV6-2 or TRBV6-3 with TRBJ2-3, with D perhaps TRBD1 (5 bases). This CDR3 has 17 residues. Germline V gene sequence: CDR1 MNHEY, CDR2 SVGEGT. Trimming stripped 5 bases from V and 0 bases from J, with 18 bases between.

This chain uses TRBV2 with TRBJ1-4; 7 positions match TRBD1. CDR1 SNHLY and CDR2 FYNNEI come from the germline V gene. V was clipped by 6 bases and J by 6 bases; unmatched bases: 7. The CDR3 loop spans 14 amino acids. The CDR3 protein is CASRVDRVDEKLFF. CDR3 nucleotides: TGTGCCAGCAGAGTAGACAGGGTCGATGAAAAACTGTTTTTT. The whole variable domain, remainder taken from reference TRBV2 and TRBJ1-4, is EPEVTQTPSHQVTQMGQEVILRCVPISNHLYFYWYRQILGQKVEFLVSFYNNEISEKSEIFDDQFSVERPDGSNFTLKIRSTKLEDSAMYFCASRVDRVDEKLFFGSGTQLSVL.

V gene TRBV2 combines with J gene TRBJ2-7; no reliable D call. CDR1 and CDR2 from the germline V gene are SNHLY and FYNNEI. Trimming removed 3 bases from V and 3 bases from J, with 9 bases in between. The CDR3 totals 13 residues. This chain's CDR3 is CASSDDTRYEQYF. The DNA for the CDR3 is TGTGCCAGCAGTGACGACACACGCTACGAGCAGTACTTC.

The chain employs TRBV2 and TRBJ1-1, with 7 bases lining up with TRBD1. J gave up 5 bases and V 3 bases, and 15 bases lay outside the gene matches. Germline V gives CDR1 SNHLY, CDR2 FYNNEI. The CDR3 has 17 amino acids. For the CDR3, the DNA is TGTGCCAGCAGTGATGAACAGGGGCCCTTCCAGAGGACTGAAGCTTTCTTT. It is translated as CASSDEQGPFQRTEAFF. The full variable domain, in which reference TRBV2 and TRBJ1-1 provide the parts outside the CDR3, is EPEVTQTPSHQVTQMGQEVILRCVPISNHLYFYWYRQILGQKVEFLVSFYNNEISEKSEIFDDQFSVERPDGSNFTLKIRSTKLEDSAMYFCASSDEQGPFQRTEAFFGQGTRLTVV.

The rearrangement links TRBV9 to TRBJ1-2, with 7 bases identical to TRBD1. Trimming cost V 4 bases and J 8 bases; bases outside gene matches: 5. The CDR3 contains 12 residues. Germline CDR1 and CDR2: SGDLS and YYNGEE. DNA of the CDR3: TGTGCCAGCAGCATCACAGGGGCCGGCTACACCTTC. Translating gives CASSITGAGYTF.

The count of this clone is one. This chain connects TRBV7-3 to TRBJ2-7; the D is unclear. CDR1 SGHTA and CDR2 FQGTGA come from the germline V gene. Between the trimmed V and J ends, which lost 1 base and 9 bases, there was a span of 19 bases. The CDR3 sequence is 15 residues long. CDR3 in DNA: TGTGCCAGCAGCTTAAACCCCGGGCCCCTAGACGGGCAGTACTTC. Its translation is CASSLNPGPLDGQYF.

The rearrangement uses TRBV30 and TRBJ2-7; D perhaps matches TRBD2 (6 bases). Germline loops: CDR1 GTSNPN, CDR2 SVGIG (reference sequence). With 7 bases removed from V and 1 base from J, the gap between germline ends came to 11 bases. The CDR3 covers 12 residues. CDR3 loop: CALTSASYEQYF. DNA of the CDR3: TGTGCCTTGACTAGTGCTTCCTACGAGCAGTACTTC.

Regarding this clone: It is unclear where the CDR3 begins or ends on the DNA, so no DNA is shown, and the CDR3 is as TCRdb lists it. The chain couples TRBV21-1 to TRBJ2-1; the table calls TRBD2, which could not be checked here. TRBV21-1 represents a pseudogene. The CDR3 is 19 amino acids in total, end residues counted. CDR3 residues: CASSPWASGNHFNYNEQFF.